Described below is a single T cell receptor (beta chain) sequence and its context. Produced via immunoSEQ multiplex PCR; TCRdb's table is partial and in-frame only. This table holds approximately 60,000 clones, 94% found once. The source of the sample is a study of T cell changes during pregnancy in multiple sclerosis. The clonotype comes from a female donor with multiple sclerosis, enrolled in a pregnancy study. The input for sequencing was CD8+ T cells from peripheral blood mononuclear cells, taken in the third trimester of pregnancy.

CDR3: CASLSEGGETQYF. The CDR3 DNA is TGTGCCAGCCTTTCAGAGGGTGGAGAGACCCAGTACTTC. The chain carries TRBV6-6 and TRBJ2-5, with a possible D match to TRBD2 (5 bases). This CDR3 has 13 amino acids. V dropped 8 bases and J dropped 4 bases, with 14 bases sitting between them. The V gene's germline CDR1 is MNHNY and CDR2 SVGAGI (reference sequence).